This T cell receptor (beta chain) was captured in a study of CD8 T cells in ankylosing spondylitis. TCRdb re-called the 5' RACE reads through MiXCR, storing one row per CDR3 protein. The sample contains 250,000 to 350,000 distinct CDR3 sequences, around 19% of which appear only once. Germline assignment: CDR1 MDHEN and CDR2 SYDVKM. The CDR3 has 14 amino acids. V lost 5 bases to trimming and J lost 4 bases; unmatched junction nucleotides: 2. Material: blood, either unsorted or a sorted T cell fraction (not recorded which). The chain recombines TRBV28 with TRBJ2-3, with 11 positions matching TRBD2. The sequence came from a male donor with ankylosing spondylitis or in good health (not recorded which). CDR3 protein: CASSVAGGADTQYF. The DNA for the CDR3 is TGTGCCAGCAGTGTAGCGGGGGGGGCAGATACGCAGTATTTT. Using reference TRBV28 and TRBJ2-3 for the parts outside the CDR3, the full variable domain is DVKVTQSSRYLVKRTGEKVFLECVQDMDHENMFWYRQDPGLGLRLIYFSYDVKMKEKGDIPEGYSVSREKKERFSLILESASTNQTSMYLCASSVAGGADTQYFGPGTRLTVL.